This TCR beta chain stems from a study of T cell clonality in common variable immunodeficiency. This clone showed up just a few times. Antigen specificity is unknown. Study-level results: CVID subjects shared fewer TCRbeta clones than healthy controls did. CVID subjects had higher TCRbeta clonality than healthy controls, most marked in about a third. In common variable immunodeficiency, TCR beta chains reportedly carried fewer deletions and N-nucleotide insertions.

The method was immunoSEQ multiplex PCR; TCRdb's version includes in-frame clones alone and lacks a portion of them. The record shows some 16,000 clones for this sample, with no singletons present. What was sequenced was peripheral blood mononuclear cells. The clonotype originates from a human donor with common variable immunodeficiency.

The CDR3 bases that were read are TGTGCCACCTGGGACAGGGGGCTAAATAATGAG. Translated: CATWDRGLNNE. The whole CDR3 region reads CATWDRGLNNEQFF. The chain links TRBV19 to TRBJ2-1, with 12 positions matching TRBD1. The read stops 3 residues short of the end of the CDR3; the missing end is completed from the germline J gene. Germline values: CDR1 LNHDA, CDR2 SQIVND (reference sequence). The trim removed 10 bases at V and 7 bases at J, leaving 8 bases unmatched. The CDR3 sequence is 14 residues long.